This entry describes one T cell receptor (beta chain). The antigen is unknown. The assay was immunoSEQ multiplex PCR, and TCRdb's table has in-frame clones only and misses some. Of some 40,000 clones detected, around nine tenths appear once; the ten largest clones hold roughly 4.5%. These data originate in a study of graft-versus-host responses after intestinal transplantation. Across the study: The transplants performed in recipients were multivisceral, liver-intestinal, or isolated intestinal. Each patient got anti-thymocyte globulin induction, then tacrolimus and steroids for about 3 years. Findings of the study overall: The presence of high graft-versus-host to host-versus-graft clonal ratios in allografts characterized patients with graft-donor T cell macrochimerism.

Germline CDR1 is DFQATT and CDR2 is SNEGSKA (reference sequence). The CDR3 length is 11 residues. Trimming took off 5 bases at V and 3 bases at J, with 8 bases between the two ends. This sequence originates from a human patient who received an intestinal transplant, so some T cells may come from the graft donor. Sequenced material: PBMCs, taken 524 days after transplant. V usage is TRBV20-1 and J usage is TRBJ2-7; a weak D match, TRBD2 (6 bases). This CDR3 reads CSAGTVYEQYF. The DNA of the CDR3 is TGCAGTGCTGGGACTGTCTACGAGCAGTACTTC.